Listed here are 13 T cell receptor beta chains from one sample, sequenced in a study of blood T cell repertoires in COVID-19. Profiled with immunoSEQ multiplex PCR; TCRdb holds only in-frame clones, not every one. The table lists 150,000 to 200,000 clones, around 80% of them singletons, with 6.5% to 9% in the top ten. Specimen: peripheral blood. These receptors all stem from a woman in her forties with COVID-19, enrolled during active disease.

The count of this clone is one. The gene calls are TRBV29-1 and TRBJ1-2, with D possibly being TRBD1 (6 bases). Trimming left V 6 bases short and J 0 bases short, with 17 bases between. The germline V gene has CDR1 SQVTM and CDR2 ANQGSEA. The CDR3 sequence is 15 residues long. The CDR3 nucleotides read TGCAGCGTAGCCGGGACACCAGGGACTAACTATGGCTACACCTTC. It translates to CSVAGTPGTNYGYTF.

This clone was seen a handful of times. The chain links TRBV27 to TRBJ2-5, with TRBD2 matching over 10 bases. Germline CDR1 is MNHEY and CDR2 is SMNVEV (reference sequence). V lost 5 bases, J lost 2 bases, and 5 bases stayed unmatched. CDR3 length: 15 amino acids. The CDR3 DNA is TGTGCCAGCAGTCTCCGGACTAGCGGACAAGAGACCCAGTACTTC. Translated: CASSLRTSGQETQYF.

The chain uses TRBV6-5 and TRBJ1-2, with 8 bases that match TRBD1. CDR1 and CDR2 (germline): MNHEY, SVGAGI. The junction had 0 bases not matched to a gene; V was cut back by 4 bases and J by 5 bases. CDR3 length: 12 amino acids. The CDR3 is CASSWTGYGYTF. The CDR3 bases are TGTGCCAGCAGTTGGACAGGGTATGGCTACACCTTC.

The CDR3 coding sequence is TGTGCCACCAGCAGGCCCCTAGCGGGAGGGCCAGGAGAGACCCAGTACTTC. Protein product: CATSRPLAGGPGETQYF. The chain is built from TRBV15 and TRBJ2-5; 12 bases line up with TRBD2. The CDR3 is made up of 17 amino acids. Germline V gives CDR1 LNHNV, CDR2 YYDKDF (reference sequence). J gave up 4 bases and V 3 bases, and 9 bases lay outside the gene matches.

V usage is TRBV6-5 and J usage is TRBJ1-5, with D tentatively TRBD1 (5 bases). Between the trimmed V and J ends, which lost 6 bases and 0 bases, there was a span of 6 bases. This CDR3 is built from 13 residues. Germline V CDR1 and CDR2: MNHEY, SVGAGI. The CDR3 is CASSRVSNQPQHF. The CDR3 nucleotides are TGTGCCAGCAGCAGGGTTAGCAATCAGCCCCAGCATTTT.

The rearrangement links TRBV28 to TRBJ1-2; D may be TRBD1 (6 bases). Trimming took off 6 bases at V and 6 bases at J, with 11 bases between the two ends. Looked up from germline, CDR1 is MDHEN and CDR2 is SYDVKM. This CDR3 is 12 amino acids long. The CDR3 loop reads CASRLQGHGYTF. The CDR3 DNA reads TGTGCCAGCAGACTACAGGGCCATGGCTACACCTTC.

This chain joins TRBV14 and TRBJ1-1, with 7 bases fitting TRBD1. Germline CDR1 SGHDN, CDR2 FVKESK. The J segment lost 1 base and the V segment lost 3 bases, leaving 5 bases of the junction unmatched. The CDR3 sequence is 15 residues long. The CDR3: CASSQQGVQNTEAFF. CDR3 coding DNA: TGTGCCAGCAGCCAGCAGGGGGTTCAGAACACTGAAGCTTTCTTT.

CDR3 sequence: CASSQKAGGPGETQYF. The CDR3 DNA reads TGTGCCAGCAGCCAGAAAGCGGGGGGGCCGGGAGAGACCCAGTACTTC. The chain has TRBV5-4 and TRBJ2-5, with TRBD2 matching over 10 bases. The length of the CDR3 is 16 residues. Germline V gene lookup returns CDR1 SGHNT and CDR2 YYREEE (reference sequence). J was trimmed by 4 bases and V by 4 bases; bases with no gene match: 10.

This clone was detected only a few times. V is TRBV6-2 or TRBV6-3 and J is TRBJ2-3; TRBD2 agrees at 7 bases. V lost 6 bases to trimming and J lost 3 bases; unmatched junction nucleotides: 9. The CDR3 contains 15 residues. CDR1 is MNHEY, CDR2 SVGEGT, per germline. In DNA, the CDR3 is TGTGCCAGCAGCCACGCGGGAGCGCCAACAGATACGCAGTATTTT. Translated, it gives CASSHAGAPTDTQYF.

The chain has TRBV9 and TRBJ2-1, with 8 bases lining up with TRBD2. With V trimmed by 4 bases and J by 9 bases, 9 bases remained unmatched. Per the germline V gene, CDR1 is SGDLS and CDR2 is YYNGEE. The CDR3 length is 14 residues. The CDR3 reads CASSPQGAGGEQFF. As DNA, the CDR3 is TGTGCCAGCAGCCCCCAAGGGGCGGGAGGTGAGCAGTTCTTC.

This sequence joins TRBV15 and TRBJ2-7; D possibly corresponds to TRBD2 (6 bases). The CDR3 length is 14 residues. The germline V gene encodes CDR1 LNHNV and CDR2 YYDKDF (reference sequence). V lost 1 base to trimming and J lost 6 bases, with 13 bases between them. Here the CDR3 reads CATSRGGGLSEQYF. CDR3 sequence (DNA): TGTGCCACCAGCAGAGGGGGAGGCCTCAGCGAGCAGTACTTC.

This chain joins TRBV6-5 and TRBJ2-1; TRBD2 agrees at 12 bases. The CDR3 sequence is 14 residues long. Germline CDR1 and CDR2: MNHEY and SVGAGI. Trimming removed 7 bases from V and 6 bases from J; junction bases left unmatched: 4. CDR3 in DNA: TGTGCCAGCAATCTAGCGGGGGGGGGCAATGAGCAGTTCTTC. Translated, it gives CASNLAGGGNEQFF.

The chain employs TRBV7-8 and TRBJ2-3, with D possibly matching TRBD2 (6 bases). This CDR3 comprises 16 residues. V was clipped by 5 bases and J by 5 bases, with 20 bases between them. Germline loops: CDR1 SGHVS, CDR2 FQNEAQ. CDR3 DNA: TGTGCCAGCAGCCCCTCCCTGCCCCAAGCGGGAGATACGCAGTATTTT. As protein: CASSPSLPQAGDTQYF.